The sequence of this T cell receptor beta chain was determined in a study of T cells and Merkel cell carcinoma outcomes. Overall study results and limits: Repertoire plus T-cell density reportedly predicted Merkel cell carcinoma outcomes.

Measured with immunoSEQ multiplex PCR; TCRdb has only the in-frame clones, and not every one. The sample shows roughly 6,500 clones, less than 95% of them seen only once. Notes on this clone: What it recognizes is unknown.

The sample was tumor tissue from Merkel cell carcinoma. This receptor was obtained from a human donor with Merkel cell carcinoma.

CDR3: CASGSGQFPEAFF. As DNA, the CDR3 is TGTGCTAGTGGTTCGGGACAGTTTCCTGAAGCTTTCTTT. The chain joins TRBV12-5 to TRBJ1-1, with 7 positions matching TRBD1. Germline V CDR1 and CDR2: LGHNT, FRNRAP. With V trimmed by 4 bases and J by 6 bases, 5 bases remained unmatched. CDR3 size: 13 residues.